The T cell receptor (beta chain) under discussion was sequenced for a study of glioma-infiltrating T cells after dendritic cell vaccination. Study results and limitations: Patients with more pretreatment TILs had longer time to progression and survival.

On this clone: What it recognizes is unknown.

No glioblastoma patient carried an isocitrate dehydrogenase mutation. The primer mix had 60 V beta and 13 J beta primers. Sequencing used immunoSEQ multiplex PCR; TCRdb keeps in-frame clones, though not all of them. The repertoire holds tens of thousands of clones, with approximately 91% as singletons. The material was blood, obtained before dendritic cell vaccination. The receptor was isolated from a human donor with glioblastoma.

Here the CDR3 DNA reads TGCGCCAGCAGCGGGCGCGGATTAGCGGGGGGGAACACAGATACGCAGTATTTT. This encodes CASSGRGLAGGNTDTQYF. This chain uses TRBV4-1 with TRBJ2-3, with 11 bases that match TRBD2. V shed 5 bases, J shed 2 bases, and the junction held 12 bases outside the gene matches. The CDR3 has 18 residues. CDR1 and CDR2 (germline): MGHRA, YSYEKL.